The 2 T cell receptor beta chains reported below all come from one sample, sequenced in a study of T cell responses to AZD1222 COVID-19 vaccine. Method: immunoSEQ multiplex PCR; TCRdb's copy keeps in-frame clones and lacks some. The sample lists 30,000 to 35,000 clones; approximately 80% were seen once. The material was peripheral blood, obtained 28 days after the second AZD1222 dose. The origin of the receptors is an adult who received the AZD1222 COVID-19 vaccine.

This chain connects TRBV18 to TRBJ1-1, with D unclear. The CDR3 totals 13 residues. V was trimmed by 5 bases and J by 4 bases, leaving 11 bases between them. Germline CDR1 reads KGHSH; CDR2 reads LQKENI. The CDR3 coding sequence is TGTGCCAGCTCAAATTGGGCGGGCACTGAAGCTTTCTTT. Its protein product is CASSNWAGTEAFF.

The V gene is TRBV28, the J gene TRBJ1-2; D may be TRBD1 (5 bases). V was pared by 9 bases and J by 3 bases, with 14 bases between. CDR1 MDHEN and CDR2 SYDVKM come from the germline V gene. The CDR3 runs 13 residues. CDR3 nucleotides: TGTGCCAGTAAAGGGGCCACGTACTATGGCTACACCTTC. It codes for CASKGATYYGYTF.